The 22 T cell receptor beta chains in this list originate from one sample, sequenced in a study of T cell changes during pregnancy in multiple sclerosis. Profiled with immunoSEQ multiplex PCR; TCRdb holds only in-frame clones, not every one. The table shows 90,000 to 150,000 clones, with 80% to 95% occurring only once. Sequenced material: peripheral blood, taken before pregnancy. All receptors come from a female donor with multiple sclerosis, enrolled in a pregnancy study.

V and J are TRBV7-2 and TRBJ2-3; unclear D gene. V gave up 1 base and J gave up 0 bases, with 11 bases separating them. CDR1 SGHTA and CDR2 FQGNSA come from the germline V gene. CDR3 length: 16 residues. The CDR3 protein is CASSLVSAASTDTQYF. The CDR3, as DNA: TGTGCCAGCAGCTTAGTCTCGGCGGCGAGCACAGATACGCAGTATTTT. Combining the CDR3 with reference TRBV7-2 and TRBJ2-3 gives the whole variable domain GAGVSQSPSNKVTEKGKDVELRCDPISGHTALYWYRQSLGQGLEFLIYFQGNSAPDKSGLPSDRFSAERTGGSVSTLTIQRTQQEDSAVYLCASSLVSAASTDTQYFGPGTRLTVL.

The chain combines TRBV4-1 with TRBJ2-1; TRBD1 matches at 8 bases. Trimming took 1 base from V and 0 from J; bases not matched to a gene: 8. Germline values: CDR1 MGHRA, CDR2 YSYEKL. The CDR3 is 18 residues long. The DNA of the CDR3 is TGCGCCAGCAGCCAAGCACCGGACAGGGCCGACTCCTACAATGAGCAGTTCTTC. Translation: CASSQAPDRADSYNEQFF.

This clone was detected once. V usage is TRBV27 and J usage is TRBJ2-7, with a tentative D call TRBD1 (5 bases). V dropped 5 bases and J dropped 3 bases, with 11 bases sitting between them. The CDR3 is made up of 13 amino acids. The germline gives CDR1 MNHEY, CDR2 SMNVEV (reference sequence). The CDR3 spells CASSPTVIYEQYF. The CDR3 bases are TGTGCCAGCAGTCCGACAGTCATCTACGAGCAGTACTTC.

The V and J genes are TRBV11-2 and TRBJ1-3, with a weak D call TRBD1 (5 bases). From germline, CDR1 is SGHAT and CDR2 FQNNGV. This CDR3 spans 15 amino acids. The ends were cut back, 7 bases at V and 1 base at J, with 14 bases in the middle. For the CDR3, the DNA is TGTGCCAGCACCCTCCAGGGATTTTCTGGAAACACCATATATTTT. Residues: CASTLQGFSGNTIYF.

The chain employs TRBV5-4 and TRBJ1-6; D is unclear. V lost 4 bases and J 6 bases, leaving 11 bases between the germline ends. Germline assignment: CDR1 SGHNT and CDR2 YYREEE (reference sequence). The CDR3 totals 14 residues. CDR3 sequence reads: CASSREQSNSPLHF. DNA of the CDR3: TGTGCCAGCAGCAGGGAGCAGTCTAATTCACCCCTCCACTTT.

This chain links TRBV19 with TRBJ1-5; D remains unclear. The CDR3 has 15 amino acids. V was trimmed by 3 bases and J by 0 bases, leaving 9 bases between them. Germline-derived CDR1 and CDR2 are LNHDA and SQIVND (reference sequence). In nucleotides, the CDR3 is TGTGCCAGTAGTATTACGGGAGCTAGCAATCAGCCCCAGCATTTT. Translated, it gives CASSITGASNQPQHF. Combining the CDR3 with reference TRBV19 and TRBJ1-5 gives the whole variable domain DGGITQSPKYLFRKEGQNVTLSCEQNLNHDAMYWYRQDPGQGLRLIYYSQIVNDFQKGDIAEGYSVSREKKESFPLTVTSAQKNPTAFYLCASSITGASNQPQHFGDGTRLSIL.

The table lists this clone with a count of one. This chain links TRBV27 with TRBJ2-1; 8 bases map to TRBD2. The CDR3 spans 14 residues. Germline V gene lookup returns CDR1 MNHEY and CDR2 SMNVEV (reference sequence). The trim removed 4 bases at V and 8 bases at J, leaving 7 bases unmatched. In DNA, the CDR3 is TGTGCCAGCAGTTACCTAGCGGGTTACGATGAGCAGTTCTTC. Its protein is CASSYLAGYDEQFF.

The genes are TRBV6-1 and TRBJ1-1; tentatively, D is TRBD1 (6 bases). Germline V lookup: CDR1 MNHNS, CDR2 SASEGT. V gave up 2 bases and J gave up 8 bases, with 15 bases separating them. This CDR3 is 14 amino acids long. The CDR3 reads CASSEQGGAGEAFF. The CDR3 DNA reads TGTGCCAGCAGTGAACAAGGGGGGGCCGGCGAAGCTTTCTTT.

This chain links TRBV19 with TRBJ2-1; the D gene is possibly TRBD1 (6 bases). CDR1 is LNHDA and CDR2 is SQIVND in the germline V gene (reference sequence). The CDR3 is 15 amino acids. V was clipped by 1 base and J by 3 bases, with 10 bases between them. This CDR3 reads CASSIGGQDYNEQFF. The CDR3 region has the DNA TGTGCCAGTAGTATAGGGGGGCAGGACTACAATGAGCAGTTCTTC. Full variable domain (missing parts from reference TRBV19 and TRBJ2-1): DGGITQSPKYLFRKEGQNVTLSCEQNLNHDAMYWYRQDPGQGLRLIYYSQIVNDFQKGDIAEGYSVSREKKESFPLTVTSAQKNPTAFYLCASSIGGQDYNEQFFGPGTRLTVL.

The chain is built from TRBV20-1 and TRBJ2-5; weak D call: TRBD1 (5 bases). The CDR3 covers 11 residues. Germline assignment: CDR1 DFQATT and CDR2 SNEGSKA (reference sequence). Trimming removed 4 bases at V and 5 bases at J, with 8 bases between. The CDR3 loop reads CSATGLETQYF. CDR3 in DNA: TGCAGTGCTACAGGGTTGGAGACCCAGTACTTC.

The rearrangement links TRBV2 to TRBJ2-5; a weak D match, TRBD1 (5 bases). V was shortened by 4 bases and J by 5 bases, with 20 bases between the two germline ends. The CDR3 extends over 16 amino acids. CDR1 and CDR2 from the germline V gene are SNHLY and FYNNEI. DNA of the CDR3: TGTGCCAGCAGTGTGGGGCGTGACGCAGCCTTTGAGACCCAGTACTTC. Its protein is CASSVGRDAAFETQYF.

This CDR3 reads CAWIPRGADGYTF. The CDR3 DNA follows: TGTGCCTGGATCCCCCGGGGGGCCGATGGCTACACCTTC. The rearrangement links TRBV30 to TRBJ1-2, with D maybe TRBD1 (6 bases). Trimming left V 4 bases short and J 6 bases short, with 15 bases between. Germline CDR1 and CDR2: GTSNPN and SVGIG (reference sequence). CDR3 length equals 13 residues. Full variable domain (missing parts from reference TRBV30 and TRBJ1-2): SQTIHQWPATLVQPVGSPLSLECTVEGTSNPNLYWYRQAAGRGLQLLFYSVGIGQISSEVPQNLSASRPQDRQFILSSKKLLLSDSGFYLCAWIPRGADGYTFGSGTRLTVV.

V is TRBV5-1 and J is TRBJ1-5; D gene unclear. V shed 0 bases and J shed 2 bases, with 27 bases lying between them. Germline V lookup: CDR1 SGHRS, CDR2 YFSETQ. The CDR3 is 21 amino acids. CDR3 sequence (DNA): TGCGCCAGCAGCTTGGGACCCAGGTCCCAACCTGTCGGTTCTGGCAATCAGCCCCAGCATTTT. This sequence encodes CASSLGPRSQPVGSGNQPQHF. Using reference TRBV5-1 and TRBJ1-5 for the parts outside the CDR3, the full variable domain is KAGVTQTPRYLIKTRGQQVTLSCSPISGHRSVSWYQQTPGQGLQFLFEYFSETQRNKGNFPGRFSGRQFSNSRSEMNVSTLELGDSALYLCASSLGPRSQPVGSGNQPQHFGDGTRLSIL.

This sequence joins TRBV18 and TRBJ2-1, with 7 nucleotides matching TRBD1. The CDR3 extends over 16 amino acids. Trimming cost V 0 bases and J 6 bases; bases outside gene matches: 8. Germline V CDR1 and CDR2: KGHSH, LQKENI. The CDR3 here is CASSPPIGQVTNEQFF. DNA of the CDR3: TGTGCCAGCTCACCACCGATAGGACAGGTCACCAATGAGCAGTTCTTC. The entire variable domain, with the rest obtained from reference TRBV18 and TRBJ2-1, is as follows: NAGVMQNPRHLVRRRGQEARLRCSPMKGHSHVYWYRQLPEEGLKFMVYLQKENIIDESGMPKERFSAEFPKEGPSILRIQQVVRGDSAAYFCASSPPIGQVTNEQFFGPGTRLTVL.

The rearrangement links TRBV30 to TRBJ1-1, with D possibly being TRBD1 (6 bases). With 1 base removed from V and 0 bases from J, the gap between germline ends came to 12 bases. The CDR3 has 15 amino acids. In germline, CDR1 is GTSNPN, CDR2 SVGIG (reference sequence). Here the CDR3 DNA reads TGTGCCTGGAGTGGCGGCAGGGGCATGAACACTGAAGCTTTCTTT. Encoded protein: CAWSGGRGMNTEAFF. The full variable domain, completed using reference TRBV30 and TRBJ1-1, is SQTIHQWPATLVQPVGSPLSLECTVEGTSNPNLYWYRQAAGRGLQLLFYSVGIGQISSEVPQNLSASRPQDRQFILSSKKLLLSDSGFYLCAWSGGRGMNTEAFFGQGTRLTVV.

This chain links TRBV7-3 with TRBJ2-1; D gene ambiguous. Per the germline V gene, CDR1 is SGHTA and CDR2 is FQGTGA. The CDR3 sequence is 15 residues long. V dropped 2 bases and J dropped 0 bases, with 8 bases sitting between them. The CDR3 DNA sequence: TGTGCCAGCAGCTTAGCACTTAGCTCCTACAATGAGCAGTTCTTC. Its translation: CASSLALSSYNEQFF. Drawing the rest from reference TRBV7-3 and TRBJ2-1, the complete variable domain is GAGVSQTPSNKVTEKGKYVELRCDPISGHTALYWYRQSLGQGPEFLIYFQGTGAADDSGLPNDRFFAVRPEGSVSTLKIQRTERGDSAVYLCASSLALSSYNEQFFGPGTRLTVL.

The chain carries TRBV19 and TRBJ2-3; TRBD1 is a possible D gene (6 bases). The V end was cut by 4 bases, the J end by 0 bases, with 11 bases between. Germline V gene data show CDR1 as LNHDA and CDR2 as SQIVND (reference sequence). CDR3 length equals 15 residues. The CDR3 is CASSKQGPSTDTQYF. The CDR3 nucleotides read TGTGCCAGTAGTAAGCAGGGGCCGAGCACAGATACGCAGTATTTT.

There are a few counts of this clone. The CDR3, as DNA: TGTGCCAGCAGTGGACAGGGTAACTACTATGGCTACACCTTC. Translated: CASSGQGNYYGYTF. The chain is built from TRBV7-9 and TRBJ1-2, with TRBD1 identical over 8 bases. The V segment lost 6 bases and the J segment 3 bases; nucleotides outside the gene matches: 6. Germline CDR1 is SEHNR and CDR2 is FQNEAQ (reference sequence). This CDR3 has 14 amino acids.

The chain couples TRBV6-4 to TRBJ2-7, with 11 bases lining up with TRBD1. The CDR3 covers 17 residues. Germline CDR1 MRHNA, CDR2 SNTAGT. Trimming removed 1 base from V and 3 bases from J; junction bases left unmatched: 8. CDR3 protein: CASSDFWGQGVRYEQYF. In DNA, the CDR3 is TGTGCCAGCAGTGACTTCTGGGGACAGGGGGTCCGCTACGAGCAGTACTTC.

CDR3 bases: TGCGCCAGCAGCCTCTTAGGCACTAGCCTAAACACCGGGGAGCTGTTTTTT. This translates into CASSLLGTSLNTGELFF. The chain employs TRBV4-1 and TRBJ2-2, with a weak D call TRBD2 (6 bases). The CDR3 loop spans 17 amino acids. CDR1 and CDR2 from the germline V gene are MGHRA and YSYEKL. Trimming cost V 4 bases and J 2 bases, with 17 bases left between them.

This rearrangement joins TRBV6-6 to TRBJ2-7, with TRBD2 identical over 14 bases. Germline V lookup: CDR1 MNHNY, CDR2 SVGAGI (reference sequence). Trimming took 2 bases from V and 5 from J; bases not matched to a gene: 2. The CDR3 contains 15 residues. The CDR3 here is CASSYRLAGGDEQYF. CDR3 sequence (DNA): TGTGCCAGCAGTTACCGACTAGCGGGAGGGGACGAGCAGTACTTC.

The rearrangement joins TRBV7-9 to TRBJ2-7; a possible D gene is TRBD1 (8 bases). V lost 5 bases and J 9 bases, leaving 20 bases between the germline ends. Germline V gives CDR1 SEHNR, CDR2 FQNEAQ (reference sequence). CDR3 size: 14 residues. The CDR3 DNA reads TGTGCCAGCAGCGTCAGCGGGACAGGAGGCCGGCAGTACTTC. Its protein is CASSVSGTGGRQYF.